A selection of T cell receptor beta chains follows, all from one sample in a study of T cells in Graves' hyperthyroidism and ophthalmopathy. TCRdb reanalysed the multiplex PCR reads using MiXCR and keeps one entry per CDR3 protein. The table shows over 250,000 distinct CDR3 sequences, with 25% to 30% occurring only once. The sample comprised blood. These receptors originate from a middle-aged man with Graves' hyperthyroidism that later progressed to Graves' ophthalmopathy. CDR3s include the opening cysteine and the closing phenylalanine or tryptophan. Fields, in order: V gene, clone size, J gene, D gene, CDR3 DNA, CDR3 protein. The D gene is left open where the match is weak. Size tells how often a clone was seen (once, few, many) or the class of an expanded clone, and some rows leave it out.

TRBV12-3/TRBV12-4	NA	TRBJ2-7	NA	TGTGCCAGCAGTCAAGTCCAGTCCTACGAGCAGTACTTC	CASSQVQSYEQYF
TRBV19	many	TRBJ1-2	NA	TGTGCCAGTAGGGACTCAGGACGGAGCTATGGCTACACCTTC	CASRDSGRSYGYTF
TRBV28	NA	TRBJ1-1	TRBD1	TGTGCCAGCAGCTCCGCGGGACAGGAACAACCTGAAGCTTTCTTT	CASSSAGQEQPEAFF
TRBV7-2	NA	TRBJ2-5	NA	TGTGCCAGCAGCCCCTGGAATAGAGAGACCCAGTACTTC	CASSPWNRETQYF
TRBV28	NA	TRBJ1-2	NA	TGTGCCAGCTGGTTAAGGGTTTATGGCTACACCTTC	CASWLRVYGYTF
TRBV5-1	many	TRBJ2-7	NA	TGCGCCAGCAGCTTGGGGGACGCCTCCTACGAGCAGTACTTC	CASSLGDASYEQYF
TRBV2	many	TRBJ2-2	TRBD2	TGTGCCAGCAGTGCAACTAGCGGGAGGCCTTACACCGGGGAGCTGTTTTTT	CASSATSGRPYTGELFF
TRBV4-1	few	TRBJ2-4	NA	TGCGCCAGCAGCCAAGCGGGAGCGGCCAAAAACATTCAGTACTTC	CASSQAGAAKNIQYF
TRBV7-2	NA	TRBJ1-1	NA	TGTGCCAGCAGCCCGCACCAGACAGGAACCACTGAAGCTTTCTTT	CASSPHQTGTTEAFF
TRBV20-1	NA	TRBJ1-5	NA	TGCAGTGCGGAGACAGGCAGCAATCAGCCCCAGCATTTT	CSAETGSNQPQHF
TRBV6-1	NA	TRBJ1-3	NA	TGTGCCAGCAACAGTTACTCTGGAAACACCATATATTTT	CASNSYSGNTIYF
TRBV20-1	NA	TRBJ2-7	NA	TGCAGTGCTAGACGCCCAGGGTTCGGAGGGCGCTACGAGCAGTACTTC	CSARRPGFGGRYEQYF
TRBV11-2	NA	TRBJ2-4	NA	TGTGCCAGCAGCCATAGAAAAAACATTCAGTACTTC	CASSHRKNIQYF
TRBV12-3/TRBV12-4	NA	TRBJ2-7	NA	TGTGCCAGCAGCCCCCCCCGTGGGCAGACCCTAGAGCAGTACTTC	CASSPPRGQTLEQYF
TRBV9	many	TRBJ2-7	NA	TGTGCCAGCAGCGTAGGAACAGTTGGGTACGAGCAGTACTTC	CASSVGTVGYEQYF
TRBV28	once	TRBJ2-5	NA	TGTGCCAGCGGCTCTACCAGGCGAGAAATTGAGACCCAGTACTTC	CASGSTRREIETQYF
TRBV5-1	many	TRBJ1-5	NA	TGCGCCAGCAGCTTGTTCGGGGATGGCAATCAGCCCCAGCATTTT	CASSLFGDGNQPQHF
TRBV9	many	TRBJ2-6	NA	TGTGCCAGCAGCGCCCCAGCTGGGGCCAACGTCCTGACTTTC	CASSAPAGANVLTF
TRBV12-3/TRBV12-4	once	TRBJ1-5	NA	TGTGCCAGCAGTTTGGCCGGCCTAAGCAATCAGCCCCGGCATTTT	CASSLAGLSNQPRHF
TRBV30	many	TRBJ1-1	NA	TGTGCCTGGACTCGGGGGCATGGCACTGAAGCTTTCTTT	CAWTRGHGTEAFF
TRBV6-2/TRBV6-3	many	TRBJ2-7	NA	TGTGCCAGCAGTTACGATCCTAGCAGGAACGAGCAGTACTTC	CASSYDPSRNEQYF
TRBV2	many	TRBJ1-1	NA	TGTGCCATGCAGGGGAACACTGAAGCTTTCTTT	CAMQGNTEAFF